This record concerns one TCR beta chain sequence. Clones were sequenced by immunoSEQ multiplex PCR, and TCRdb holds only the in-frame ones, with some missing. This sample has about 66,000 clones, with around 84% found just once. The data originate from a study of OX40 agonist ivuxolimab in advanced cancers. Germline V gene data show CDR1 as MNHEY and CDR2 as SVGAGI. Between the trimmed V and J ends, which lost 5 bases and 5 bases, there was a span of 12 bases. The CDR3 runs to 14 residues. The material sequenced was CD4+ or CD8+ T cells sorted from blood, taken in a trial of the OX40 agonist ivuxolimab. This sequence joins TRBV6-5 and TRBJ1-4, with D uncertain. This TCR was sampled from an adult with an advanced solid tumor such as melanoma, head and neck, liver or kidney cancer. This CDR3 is CASSSWQTNEKLFF. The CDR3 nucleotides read TGTGCCAGCAGTAGTTGGCAGACAAATGAAAAACTGTTTTTT.